This TCR beta chain stems from a study of blood T cells in healthy people across ages. Germline V CDR1 and CDR2: SGHKS, YYEKEE (reference sequence). The CDR3 extends over 17 amino acids. Trimming took 4 bases from V and 3 from J; bases not matched to a gene: 6. PCR was performed a second time for roughly 7 to 11 cycles using a sample-barcoded 5' primer and a J-beta primer mix. Using its own MiXCR run on the 5' RACE reads, TCRdb lists one record per CDR3 protein. This sample yields more than 800,000 distinct CDR3 sequences, of which 25% to 30% are seen a single time; roughly 17% belongs to the top ten. This clonotype has ten or more counts.

The chain combines TRBV5-5 with TRBJ2-1, with 14 positions matching TRBD2. The TCR comes from an elderly woman in good health. The material sequenced was blood. The CDR3 here is CASSLGTSGGVYNEQFF. CDR3 DNA sequence: TGTGCCAGCAGCCTTGGGACTAGCGGGGGTGTCTACAATGAGCAGTTCTTC.